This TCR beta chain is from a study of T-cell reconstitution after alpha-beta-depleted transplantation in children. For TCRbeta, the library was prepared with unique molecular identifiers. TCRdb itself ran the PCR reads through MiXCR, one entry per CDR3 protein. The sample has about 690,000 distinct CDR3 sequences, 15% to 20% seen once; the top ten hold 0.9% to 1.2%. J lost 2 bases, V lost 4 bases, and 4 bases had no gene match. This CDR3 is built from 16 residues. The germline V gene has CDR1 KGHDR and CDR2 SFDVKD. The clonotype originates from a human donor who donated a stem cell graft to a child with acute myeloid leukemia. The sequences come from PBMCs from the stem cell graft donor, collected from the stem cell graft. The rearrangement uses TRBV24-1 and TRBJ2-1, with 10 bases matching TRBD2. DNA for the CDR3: TGTGCCACCAGTGACTCAAGCGGGGGGGCCTACAATGAGCAGTTCTTC. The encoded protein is CATSDSSGGAYNEQFF.